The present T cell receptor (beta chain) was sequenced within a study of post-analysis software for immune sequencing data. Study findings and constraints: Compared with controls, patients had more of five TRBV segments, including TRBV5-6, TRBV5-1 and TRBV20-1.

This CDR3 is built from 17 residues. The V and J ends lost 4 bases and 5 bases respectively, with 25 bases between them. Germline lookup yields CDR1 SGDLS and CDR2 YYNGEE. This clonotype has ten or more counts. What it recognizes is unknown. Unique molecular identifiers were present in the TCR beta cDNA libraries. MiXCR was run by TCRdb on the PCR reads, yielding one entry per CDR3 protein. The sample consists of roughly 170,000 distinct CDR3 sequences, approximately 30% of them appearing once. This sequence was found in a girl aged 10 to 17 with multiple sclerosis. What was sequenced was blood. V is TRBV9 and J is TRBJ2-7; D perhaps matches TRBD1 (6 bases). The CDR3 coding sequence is TGTGCCAGCAGCTTCACTCCCTTCCTGGACAGAGTCAACGAGCAGTACTTC. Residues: CASSFTPFLDRVNEQYF.